Sequencing of this T cell receptor beta chain was carried out in a study of cytomegalovirus exposure and HLA in healthy donors. Deletions cut 6 bases from V and 5 bases from J, with 10 bases between. The CDR3 has 13 amino acids. Germline V gene sequence: CDR1 MRHNA, CDR2 SNTAGT. This clone was observed a few times. Its target is unknown. PCR was performed using 60 Vbeta and 13 Jbeta primers. The protocol was immunoSEQ multiplex PCR, while the TCRdb copy is restricted to in-frame clones and leaves out a portion. This repertoire shows around 110,000 clones, just over 65% found once; its top ten account for 1.5% to 1.7%. Study-wide results and limits: The number of N-insertions in an Asian-associated ancestry cluster was reportedly below the 666-donor mean in a later analysis. Altogether, 170 or so TCR beta chains were recorded as cytomegalovirus-associated.

The sequencing sample was made of PBMCs. This chain joins TRBV6-4 and TRBJ2-2; TRBD2 might be the D (6 bases). The TCR sequence derives from a man aged 18 to 35 in good health and CMV-seronegative. CDR3 in DNA: TGTGCCAGCAGCGCTCTAGCGACCGGGGAGCTGTTTTTT. Protein product: CASSALATGELFF.